A selection of T cell receptor beta chains follows, all from one sample in a study of cytomegalovirus exposure and HLA in healthy donors. Profiling relied on immunoSEQ multiplex PCR, and the TCRdb table lists in-frame clones only, not all of them. The profile shows 100,000 to 150,000 clones, less than 80% of them singletons. Sequenced input: PBMCs. The receptors derive from a man between 40 and 49 years old in good health and CMV-seropositive. CDR3s include the opening cysteine and the closing phenylalanine or tryptophan. D genes are given only for firm matches. Some rows have no size entry. The others give once, few or many, or a class for an expanded clone.

d_call,clone_size,v_call,j_call,cdr3_aa,cdr3_nt
TRBD1,-,TRBV4-2,TRBJ2-2,CASSQDSRDSYTGELFF,TGTGCCAGCAGCCAAGATTCTCGGGACAGCTACACCGGGGAGCTGTTTTTT
-,-,TRBV7-7,TRBJ1-3,CASSLSSGAGNTIYF,TGTGCCAGCAGCTTAAGTTCAGGGGCTGGAAACACCATATATTTT
TRBD1,-,TRBV9,TRBJ2-7,CASSAGTGSLYEQYF,TGTGCCAGCAGCGCCGGGACAGGGAGCCTCTACGAGCAGTACTTC
TRBD1,-,TRBV2,TRBJ1-2,CASRGMTGGFGYTF,TGTGCCAGCAGGGGAATGACAGGGGGCTTTGGCTACACCTTC
TRBD2,-,TRBV9,TRBJ2-3,CASSVEGGLAPTDTQYF,TGTGCCAGCAGCGTAGAGGGGGGACTAGCGCCCACAGATACGCAGTATTTT
-,-,TRBV29-1,TRBJ1-4,CSVAGPGTNEKLFF,TGCAGCGTAGCGGGGCCCGGGACTAATGAAAAACTGTTTTTT
-,once,TRBV7-9,TRBJ1-6,CASSSPGQLRYNSPLHF,TGTGCCAGCAGCAGCCCCGGACAGTTGCGTTATAATTCACCCCTCCACTTT
TRBD1,few,TRBV11-2,TRBJ2-3,CASSFGVWGQRSDTQYF,TGTGCCAGCAGCTTTGGGGTTTGGGGACAGAGGTCTGATACGCAGTATTTT
TRBD1,-,TRBV5-1,TRBJ2-4,CASSLAGEIRTGNINIQYF,TGCGCCAGCAGCTTGGCCGGAGAAATACGGACAGGGAATATTAACATTCAGTACTTC
-,-,TRBV6-1,TRBJ1-5,CASSEINQPQHF,TGTGCCAGCAGTGAAATAAATCAGCCCCAGCATTTT
TRBD1,-,TRBV2,TRBJ1-2,CASSRQGMGVDYGYTF,TGTGCCAGCAGTAGACAGGGGATGGGTGTAGACTATGGCTACACCTTC
-,-,TRBV5-1,TRBJ1-1,CASSLPGDTEAFF,TGCGCCAGCAGCTTGCCGGGGGACACTGAAGCTTTCTTT
TRBD2,-,TRBV5-1,TRBJ2-3,CASGTGGGTDTQYF,TGCGCCAGCGGGACGGGGGGAGGCACAGATACGCAGTATTTT
TRBD2,-,TRBV10-3,TRBJ2-7,CAISELGLARDEQYF,TGTGCCATCAGTGAGTTGGGACTAGCGAGGGACGAGCAGTACTTC
TRBD1,once,TRBV28,TRBJ1-1,CASSTWTGEAFF,TGTGCCAGCAGCACTTGGACAGGTGAAGCTTTCTTT
TRBD1,few,TRBV19,TRBJ1-1,CASGDRGPTEAFF,TGTGCCAGTGGGGACAGGGGGCCCACTGAAGCTTTCTTT
TRBD1,-,TRBV6-6,TRBJ2-7,CASTTGGSYEQYF,TGTGCCAGTACGACAGGGGGTTCCTACGAGCAGTACTTC
TRBD2,-,TRBV7-9,TRBJ2-1,CSSSLEGGLAGGPIDEQFF,TGTTCCAGCAGCTTAGAGGGTGGACTAGCGGGAGGGCCTATAGATGAGCAGTTCTTC
TRBD2,-,TRBV15,TRBJ2-3,CATSRPGLSDTDTQYF,TGTGCCACCAGCAGACCGGGACTATCCGACACAGATACGCAGTATTTT
TRBD2,-,TRBV11-3,TRBJ2-7,CASSSSGGNYEQYF,TGTGCCAGCAGCTCGTCGGGGGGGAACTACGAGCAGTACTTC
-,-,TRBV6-5,TRBJ1-5,CASSYLPAGDQPQHF,TGTGCCAGCAGTTACCTCCCGGCGGGCGATCAGCCCCAGCATTTT
TRBD1,-,TRBV5-6,TRBJ2-1,CASSPRQGAGGEQFF,TGTGCCAGCAGCCCACGGCAGGGGGCAGGAGGTGAGCAGTTCTTC
-,-,TRBV25-1,TRBJ1-6,CASSDYGGAGNSPLHF,TGTGCCAGCAGTGATTATGGGGGGGCTGGTAATTCACCCCTCCACTTT
-,-,TRBV10-3,TRBJ1-2,CAISRETNYGYTF,TGTGCCATCAGCCGGGAAACTAACTATGGCTACACCTTC
TRBD2,-,TRBV27,TRBJ2-7,CASTLRASGAYEQYF,TGTGCCAGCACCCTCCGGGCTAGCGGGGCCTACGAGCAGTACTTC
TRBD1,-,TRBV7-6,TRBJ1-1,CASSPATGTTEAFF,TGTGCCAGCAGCCCGGCGACAGGGACCACTGAAGCTTTCTTT
-,-,TRBV7-9,TRBJ1-6,CASTGGISDNSPLHF,TGTGCCAGCACGGGGGGTATTAGCGATAATTCACCCCTCCACTTT
-,-,TRBV6-1,TRBJ1-1,CASTAQGSNTEAFF,TGTGCCAGCACCGCACAGGGATCGAACACTGAAGCTTTCTTT